These 13 T cell receptor beta chains share one sample of origin, sequenced in a study of cytomegalovirus exposure and HLA in healthy donors. This PCR relied on a set of 60 Vbeta primers and 13 Jbeta primers. The protocol was immunoSEQ multiplex PCR, while the TCRdb copy is restricted to in-frame clones and leaves out a portion. The sample contains 150,000 to 200,000 clones, more than 75% of which appear only once. Sequenced material: PBMCs. All receptors come from a woman aged 45 to 65 in good health and CMV-seronegative.

The chain combines TRBV7-2 with TRBJ1-2; TRBD1 might be the D (5 bases). V lost 5 bases, J lost 4 bases, and 11 bases lay in between. In germline, CDR1 is SGHTA, CDR2 FQGNSA. The length of the CDR3 is 13 residues. This CDR3 reads CASSESGGYGYTF. In DNA, the CDR3 is TGTGCCAGCAGCGAGTCGGGGGGCTATGGCTACACCTTC.

The chain uses TRBV18 and TRBJ2-5; 12 nucleotides line up with TRBD1. There are 16 residues in the CDR3. Unmatched junction bases numbered 2, after V lost 2 bases and J lost 1 base. CDR1 and CDR2 from the germline V gene are KGHSH and LQKENI. The CDR3, as DNA: TGTGCCAGCTCACCAGGGACAGGGGGCTCCCAAGAGACCCAGTACTTC. Translation: CASSPGTGGSQETQYF.

The V gene is TRBV6-5, the J gene TRBJ1-1, with 9 bases lining up with TRBD1. The germline V gene has CDR1 MNHEY and CDR2 SVGAGI. The CDR3 totals 16 residues. J was trimmed by 1 base and V by 2 bases; bases with no gene match: 5. The CDR3 bases are TGTGCCAGCAGTTACCGACAGGGGGGGAAGAACACTGAAGCTTTCTTT. Translated, it gives CASSYRQGGKNTEAFF.

The sample holds a few counts of this clone. V gene TRBV19 combines with J gene TRBJ2-1; 7 bases are shared with TRBD1. Germline CDR1 is LNHDA and CDR2 is SQIVND (reference sequence). With V trimmed by 3 bases and J by 13 bases, 3 bases remained unmatched. This CDR3 spans 11 amino acids. The CDR3 is CASSIGTVQFF. The CDR3, as DNA: TGTGCCAGTAGTATTGGGACAGTACAGTTCTTC.

The chain couples TRBV7-9 to TRBJ2-7; no firm D call. The V and J ends lost 3 bases and 1 base respectively, with 7 bases between them. Germline CDR1 reads SEHNR; CDR2 reads FQNEAQ (reference sequence). There are 13 residues in the CDR3. The CDR3 spells CASSFSQSYEQYF. The CDR3 DNA reads TGTGCCAGCAGCTTCAGTCAGTCCTACGAGCAGTACTTC.

The chain is built from TRBV11-2 and TRBJ2-5, with D possibly TRBD1 on 6 matching bases. V was clipped by 5 bases and J by 4 bases, with 11 bases between them. The V gene's germline CDR1 is SGHAT and CDR2 FQNNGV. The CDR3 spans 13 residues. CDR3 sequence (DNA): TGTGCCAGCAGCCGGACAGTTGGAGAGACCCAGTACTTC. It specifies CASSRTVGETQYF.

This clone was counted only a few times. The gene calls are TRBV6-6 and TRBJ1-2; no definite D call. Per germline, CDR1 MNHNY and CDR2 SVGAGI (reference sequence). The ends were cut back, 0 bases at V and 5 bases at J, with 10 bases in the middle. The CDR3 extends over 14 amino acids. This chain's CDR3 is CASSYSKRGYGYTF. The CDR3, as DNA: TGTGCCAGCAGTTACTCGAAACGGGGTTATGGCTACACCTTC.

The rearrangement links TRBV7-9 to TRBJ2-7; 9 bases fit TRBD1. The CDR3 spans 15 residues. Germline CDR1 reads SEHNR; CDR2 reads FQNEAQ (reference sequence). V gave up 0 bases and J gave up 5 bases; unmatched junction bases: 5. CDR3 residues: CASSLAGTGTNEQYF. DNA for the CDR3: TGTGCCAGCAGCTTAGCCGGGACAGGGACGAACGAGCAGTACTTC.

The rearrangement joins TRBV4-1 to TRBJ2-2; 10 bases are a match to TRBD2. Trimming cost V 4 bases and J 0 bases; bases outside gene matches: 8. The CDR3 is made up of 18 amino acids. CDR1 MGHRA and CDR2 YSYEKL come from the germline V gene. The CDR3 region is CASSPRTGLAANTGELFF. The CDR3 DNA reads TGCGCCAGCAGCCCAAGAACAGGACTAGCGGCGAACACCGGGGAGCTGTTTTTT.

The rearrangement uses TRBV27 and TRBJ1-5; 7 bases fit TRBD1. After removal of 6 bases from V and 3 bases from J, the junction contained 8 bases not matched to a gene. The CDR3 covers 15 residues. The V gene's germline CDR1 is MNHEY and CDR2 SMNVEV (reference sequence). This CDR3 is CASRPLTGPNQPQHF. The CDR3 DNA is TGTGCCAGCAGGCCGTTGACAGGGCCCAATCAGCCCCAGCATTTT.

The J gene is TRBJ2-7, the V gene TRBV6-1, with D perhaps matching TRBD1 (5 bases). V lost 8 bases, J lost 2 bases, and 16 bases lay in between. The germline V gene has CDR1 MNHNS and CDR2 SASEGT. This CDR3 is 14 amino acids long. CDR3 region: CASLSQGFPYEQYF. CDR3 bases: TGTGCCAGCCTTTCTCAGGGTTTTCCCTACGAGCAGTACTTC.

Written as DNA, the CDR3 is TGTGCCAGTCGTAGGGGAGGGCTAGACCCTACCTACGAGCAGTACTTC. It specifies CASRRGGLDPTYEQYF. The chain couples TRBV27 to TRBJ2-5, with 7 nucleotides matching TRBD2. The end of the DNA is better explained by TRBJ2-7, so the J call may be wrong. CDR1 and CDR2 from the germline V gene are MNHEY and SMNVEV (reference sequence). The CDR3 totals 16 residues.

V usage is TRBV9 and J usage is TRBJ1-1, with TRBD1 identical over 10 bases. From germline, CDR1 is SGDLS and CDR2 YYNGEE. V dropped 0 bases and J dropped 5; count of bases not matched to a gene: 7. The CDR3 sequence is 16 residues long. The CDR3 nucleotides read TGTGCCAGCAGCGTAGTGACAGGGGGCGCGGGGACTGAAGCTTTCTTT. Translating gives CASSVVTGGAGTEAFF.